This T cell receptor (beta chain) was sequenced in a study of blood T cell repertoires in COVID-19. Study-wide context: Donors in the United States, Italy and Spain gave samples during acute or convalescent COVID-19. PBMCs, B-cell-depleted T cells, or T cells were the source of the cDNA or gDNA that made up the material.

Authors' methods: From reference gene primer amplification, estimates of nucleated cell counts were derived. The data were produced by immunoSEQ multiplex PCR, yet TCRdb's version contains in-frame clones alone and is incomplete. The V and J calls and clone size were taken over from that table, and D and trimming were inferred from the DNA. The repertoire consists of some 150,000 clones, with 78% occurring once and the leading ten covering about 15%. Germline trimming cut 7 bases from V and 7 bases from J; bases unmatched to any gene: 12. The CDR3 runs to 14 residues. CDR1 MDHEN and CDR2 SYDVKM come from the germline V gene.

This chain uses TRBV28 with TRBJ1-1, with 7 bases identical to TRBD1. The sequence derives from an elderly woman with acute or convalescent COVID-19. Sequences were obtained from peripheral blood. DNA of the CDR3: TGTGCCAGCACTACCATAGGGGGCTCTGTTGAAGCTTTCTTT. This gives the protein CASTTIGGSVEAFF.